The rows below give T cell receptor beta chains drawn from one sample of a study of blood T cells in healthy people across ages. TCRdb re-called the 5' RACE reads with MiXCR, one entry per CDR3 protein. The sample carries 550,000 to 650,000 distinct CDR3 sequences, about 30% recorded once. What was sequenced was blood. The receptors here all came from a woman over 75 in good health. Each CDR3 is given with its conserved first and last residue. D genes are given only for firm matches. Only some rows state a clone size, as once, few, many or a class for expanded clones.

d_gene: NA
abundance: many
j_gene: TRBJ2-7
v_gene: TRBV7-2
CDR3nt: TGTGCCAGCAGCTCAGGCTTTGAGCAGTACTTC
CDR3aa: CASSSGFEQYF

d_gene: NA
abundance: NA
j_gene: TRBJ2-1
v_gene: TRBV20-1
CDR3nt: TGCAGTGCTAGAGGACAGCCAGCCTACAATGAGCAGTTCTTC
CDR3aa: CSARGQPAYNEQFF

d_gene: NA
abundance: NA
j_gene: TRBJ1-4
v_gene: TRBV6-6
CDR3nt: TGTGCCAGTCGGTCTGGGGGAGTGTCTAATGAAAAACTGTTTTTT
CDR3aa: CASRSGGVSNEKLFF

d_gene: TRBD1
abundance: many
j_gene: TRBJ2-3
v_gene: TRBV2
CDR3nt: TGTGCCAGCAGAGGGGACAGGGGTCTGGGCACAGATACGCAGTATTTT
CDR3aa: CASRGDRGLGTDTQYF

d_gene: TRBD1
abundance: NA
j_gene: TRBJ1-1
v_gene: TRBV5-1
CDR3nt: TGCGCCAGCAGCACCCAGGACAGGGTGTCCACTGAAGCTTTCTTT
CDR3aa: CASSTQDRVSTEAFF

d_gene: NA
abundance: NA
j_gene: TRBJ1-1
v_gene: TRBV7-2
CDR3nt: TGTGCCAGCAGCTTAACTATGATCCAGGGTGGGGCTGAAGCTTTCTTT
CDR3aa: CASSLTMIQGGAEAFF

d_gene: NA
abundance: NA
j_gene: TRBJ1-6
v_gene: TRBV28
CDR3nt: TGTGCCAGCAGTTTCCCCGACTTTAATTCACCCCTCCACTTT
CDR3aa: CASSFPDFNSPLHF

d_gene: NA
abundance: many
j_gene: TRBJ1-1
v_gene: TRBV20-1
CDR3nt: TGCAGTGCTAGAGAATTCTACAGGAACACTGAAGCTTTCTTT
CDR3aa: CSAREFYRNTEAFF

d_gene: TRBD1
abundance: many
j_gene: TRBJ2-7
v_gene: TRBV5-1
CDR3nt: TGCGCCAGCAGCTTGGATAGTCCAGGGGGCTACAACGAGCAGTACTTC
CDR3aa: CASSLDSPGGYNEQYF

d_gene: NA
abundance: many
j_gene: TRBJ1-2
v_gene: TRBV24-1
CDR3nt: TGTGCCACCAGTGAAGGGTTTGGCTACACCTTC
CDR3aa: CATSEGFGYTF

d_gene: NA
abundance: many
j_gene: TRBJ2-7
v_gene: TRBV6-1
CDR3nt: TGTGCCAGCCACAGGGAGGTGAGCTACGAGCAGTACTTC
CDR3aa: CASHREVSYEQYF

d_gene: TRBD1
abundance: once
j_gene: TRBJ2-2
v_gene: TRBV7-2
CDR3nt: TGTGCCAGCAGCTGGGGACAGATTACCACCGGGGAGCCGTTTTTT
CDR3aa: CASSWGQITTGEPFF

d_gene: TRBD2
abundance: few
j_gene: TRBJ2-1
v_gene: TRBV7-2
CDR3nt: TGTGCCAGCAGCTTCCCGACTAGCGGGGTTAACAATGAGCAGTTCTTC
CDR3aa: CASSFPTSGVNNEQFF

d_gene: TRBD1
abundance: many
j_gene: TRBJ2-3
v_gene: TRBV20-1
CDR3nt: TGCAGTGCTAGAGGCAGGGGGCGTCTCACAGATACGCAGTATTTT
CDR3aa: CSARGRGRLTDTQYF